Listed here are 21 T cell receptor beta chains from one sample, sequenced in a study of T cells expressing NK-cell markers. TCRdb reanalyzed the 5' RACE reads and collapses them to one entry per CDR3 protein, without DNA. The specimen's table records a few hundred thousand distinct CDR3 sequences. Sequencing was done on a sample of blood T cells: a sorted CD56 or NKG2C T cell subset, CD4+ or CD8+ T cells, or bulk PBMC T cells (not recorded which). The source is a man aged 18 to 69 in good health.

CDR3 sequence: CSVERFRAALNEQFF. The rearrangement joins TRBV20-1 to TRBJ2-1; no DNA is available, so the TRBD1 call from TCRdb remains unchecked. The germline CDR1 and CDR2 sequences are DFQATT and SNEGSKA (reference sequence). This CDR3 is built from 15 residues.

The chain is built from TRBV3-1 and TRBJ2-7; TCRdb's D gene call, TRBD1, goes unchecked for lack of DNA. This CDR3 comprises 22 residues. Germline CDR1 reads LGHDT; CDR2 reads YNNKEL (reference sequence). CDR3 in amino acids: CASSPGSGCWAELEGGYCEQYF.

This chain connects TRBV5-1 to TRBJ1-4. There are 15 residues in the CDR3. Per germline, CDR1 SGHRS and CDR2 YFSETQ. The CDR3 spells CASSFFGQPNEKLFF.

The rearrangement links TRBV11-2 to TRBJ2-3; TCRdb selects TRBD2, and the lack of DNA leaves this call unchecked. This CDR3 contains 16 residues. The germline V gene has CDR1 SGHAT and CDR2 FQNNGV. This CDR3 reads CASSPFRGGQADTQYF.

The chain carries TRBV9 and TRBJ1-2. CDR1 SGDLS and CDR2 YYNGEE come from the germline V gene. CDR3 length: 13 residues. The CDR3 sequence: CASSPINRRGYTF.

This sequence joins TRBV28 and TRBJ2-7; no DNA is available, so the TRBD1 call from TCRdb remains unchecked. Germline lookup yields CDR1 MDHEN and CDR2 SYDVKM. The CDR3 sequence is 14 residues long. CDR3 region: CASSPATPGYEQYF.

The chain couples TRBV12-3 or TRBV12-4 to TRBJ2-3. The CDR3 runs 16 residues. This CDR3 is CASSLVGRASTDTQYF.

The rearrangement joins TRBV6-4 to TRBJ2-3. Germline CDR1 reads MRHNA; CDR2 reads SNTAGT. The CDR3 contains 14 residues. The CDR3 reads CASSQLFGTDTQYF.

The chain joins TRBV5-1 to TRBJ1-4; TCRdb's D call, TRBD1, is unchecked because there is no DNA. The CDR3 sequence is 16 residues long. CDR1 is SGHRS and CDR2 is YFSETQ in the germline V gene. CDR3 protein: CASSSGQGRSNEKLFF.

The chain is built from TRBV20-1 and TRBJ2-1. CDR3 length: 14 residues. CDR1 is DFQATT and CDR2 is SNEGSKA in the germline V gene (reference sequence). This chain's CDR3 is CSARPRRSYNEQFF.

The genes are TRBV15 and TRBJ2-3; TCRdb gives TRBD1 as the D gene, but with no DNA this cannot be confirmed. Germline CDR1 reads LNHNV; CDR2 reads YYDKDF (reference sequence). The CDR3 covers 15 residues. CDR3 in amino acids: CATSPRQGAQDTQYF.

V gene TRBV12-3 or TRBV12-4 combines with J gene TRBJ2-3; TCRdb's D call, TRBD2, is unchecked because there is no DNA. This CDR3 contains 16 residues. The CDR3 sequence: CASSLTSGGARDTQYF.

The chain carries TRBV6-1 and TRBJ2-1; TCRdb's D gene call, TRBD2, goes unchecked for lack of DNA. The CDR3 length is 15 residues. Germline V gives CDR1 MNHNS, CDR2 SASEGT. The CDR3 protein is CASRRGLRDSNEQFF.

This chain uses TRBV3-1 with TRBJ2-2; no DNA is available, so the TRBD1 call from TCRdb remains unchecked. The CDR3 loop spans 16 amino acids. CDR1 is LGHDT, CDR2 YNNKEL, per germline (reference sequence). The CDR3 here is CASSQYSGGRSGELFF.

The J gene is TRBJ1-2, the V gene TRBV9; TCRdb selects TRBD1, and the lack of DNA leaves this call unchecked. The CDR3 loop spans 13 amino acids. Germline V gene sequence: CDR1 SGDLS, CDR2 YYNGEE. CDR3 in amino acids: CASSPRGARGYTF.

V and J are TRBV7-9 and TRBJ2-1; lacking DNA, the TRBD1 call made by TCRdb goes unchecked. Germline lookup yields CDR1 SEHNR and CDR2 FQNEAQ (reference sequence). The CDR3 consists of 15 residues. This CDR3 is CASSFDRGSHNEQFF.

The V and J genes are TRBV20-1 and TRBJ2-3. This CDR3 contains 12 residues. Germline lookup yields CDR1 DFQATT and CDR2 SNEGSKA (reference sequence). CDR3 amino acids: CSARVPVDTQYF.

The rearrangement uses TRBV27 and TRBJ1-4. Looked up from germline, CDR1 is MNHEY and CDR2 is SMNVEV (reference sequence). This CDR3 region has 14 residues. The CDR3 reads CASSWRALNEKLFF.

The CDR3 loop is CASSYTELKNIQYF. The rearrangement uses TRBV12-3 or TRBV12-4 and TRBJ2-4. This CDR3 is 14 amino acids long.

The chain uses TRBV27 and TRBJ2-7; TCRdb calls TRBD1, which cannot be checked without DNA. CDR3 length: 16 amino acids. The germline CDR1 and CDR2 sequences are MNHEY and SMNVEV (reference sequence). The CDR3 here is CASSPHSGTGRSQQYF.

The chain carries TRBV29-1 and TRBJ2-5; TCRdb reports TRBD1, a call that lacks DNA to check it against. The CDR3 consists of 12 residues. In germline, CDR1 is SQVTM, CDR2 ANQGSEA. This CDR3 is CSVGQAQETQYF.